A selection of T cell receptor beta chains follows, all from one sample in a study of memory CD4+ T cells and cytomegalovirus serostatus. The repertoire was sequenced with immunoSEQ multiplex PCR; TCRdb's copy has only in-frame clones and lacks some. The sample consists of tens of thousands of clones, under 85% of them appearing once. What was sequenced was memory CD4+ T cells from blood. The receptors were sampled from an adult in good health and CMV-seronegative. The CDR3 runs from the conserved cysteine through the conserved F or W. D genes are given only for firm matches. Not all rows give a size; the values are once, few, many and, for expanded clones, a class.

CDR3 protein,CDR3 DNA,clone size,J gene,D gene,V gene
CASSDRGNTGELFF,TGTGCCAGCAGTGACCGGGGGAACACCGGGGAGCTGTTTTTT,.,TRBJ2-2,.,TRBV2
CASSSPRGGHSDTQYF,TGTGCCAGCAGCTCCCCGCGGGGGGGCCATTCAGATACGCAGTATTTT,.,TRBJ2-3,TRBD2,TRBV5-4
CASSQDRGIGVQYF,TGTGCCAGCAGCCAAGATCGGGGGATTGGGGTCCAGTACTTC,few,TRBJ2-5,.,TRBV14
CASSLQGGGETQYF,TGTGCCAGCAGCCTACAGGGAGGGGGAGAGACCCAGTACTTC,.,TRBJ2-5,.,TRBV6-5
CASSVEGHNSPLHF,TGTGCCAGCAGCGTAGAAGGGCATAATTCACCCCTCCACTTT,.,TRBJ1-6,.,TRBV9
CAINRRDRQDNEQFF,TGTGCCATCAACCGGCGGGACAGGCAAGACAATGAGCAGTTCTTC,once,TRBJ2-1,TRBD1,TRBV10-3
CASSRTANTEAFF,TGCGCCAGCAGCCGGACGGCAAACACTGAAGCTTTCTTT,.,TRBJ1-1,.,TRBV5-1
CASSYDRDSGYTF,TGTGCCAGCAGTTATGACAGGGACTCTGGCTACACCTTC,.,TRBJ1-2,TRBD1,TRBV7-6
CASSPTGEDEKLFF,TGTGCCAGCAGCCCGACAGGGGAGGATGAAAAACTGTTTTTT,.,TRBJ1-4,TRBD1,TRBV5-4
CASSSPQGRTGYEQYF,TGTGCCAGCAGTTCCCCACAGGGTAGGACGGGGTACGAGCAGTACTTC,.,TRBJ2-7,.,TRBV27
CAWSPGQGVFGEQFF,TGTGCCTGGAGTCCGGGACAGGGGGTTTTCGGTGAGCAGTTCTTC,.,TRBJ2-1,TRBD1,TRBV30
CASSKTSAITDTQYF,TGTGCCAGCAGCAAGACTAGCGCTATCACAGATACGCAGTATTTT,.,TRBJ2-3,TRBD2,TRBV9
CASSQGGTGGKPGKLFF,TGCGCCAGCAGCCAAGGCGGGACAGGGGGTAAGCCGGGAAAACTGTTTTTT,.,TRBJ1-4,TRBD1,TRBV4-1
CASSYLGTGGYEQYF,TGTGCCAGCAGTTACCTCGGGACAGGTGGATACGAGCAGTACTTC,.,TRBJ2-7,TRBD1,TRBV6-6
CASSGQDLQETQYF,TGTGCCAGCTCGGGACAAGACCTCCAAGAGACCCAGTACTTC,.,TRBJ2-5,.,TRBV25-1
CSVDSAWNTEAFF,TGCAGCGTCGACAGTGCCTGGAACACTGAAGCTTTCTTT,few,TRBJ1-1,.,TRBV29-1
CASLEQGRGDTEAFF,TGTGCCAGCTTGGAACAGGGCAGGGGTGACACTGAAGCTTTCTTT,.,TRBJ1-1,.,TRBV5-6
CASSIEITDTQYF,TGTGCCAGTAGTATAGAAATAACAGATACGCAGTATTTT,.,TRBJ2-3,.,TRBV19
CASSFNSYNSPLHF,TGTGCCAGCAGTTTTAACTCCTATAATTCACCCCTCCACTTT,.,TRBJ1-6,.,TRBV27
CASSLGRMNEQFF,TGTGCCAGCAGCTTAGGGCGTATGAATGAGCAGTTCTTC,.,TRBJ2-1,.,TRBV11-2
CASSSASKRGAGETQYF,TGTGCCAGCAGTTCCGCCTCGAAGCGGGGGGCCGGAGAGACCCAGTACTTC,once,TRBJ2-5,TRBD2,TRBV28
CASSPQGEAEAFF,TGTGCCAGCTCACCACAGGGGGAGGCTGAAGCTTTCTTT,.,TRBJ1-1,.,TRBV18
CASSQRTGGGETQYF,TGTGCCAGCAGCCAACGGACAGGGGGCGGGGAGACCCAGTACTTC,.,TRBJ2-5,TRBD1,TRBV7-8
CASSLGWGPNYGYTF,TGTGCCAGCAGCTTAGGATGGGGCCCTAACTATGGCTACACCTTC,.,TRBJ1-2,.,TRBV11-2
CASSEEGETEAFF,TGTGCCAGCAGTGAAGAGGGTGAGACTGAAGCTTTCTTT,few,TRBJ1-1,.,TRBV2
CASSIVNANYGYTF,TGTGCCAGTAGTATAGTTAACGCGAACTATGGCTACACCTTC,.,TRBJ1-2,.,TRBV19
CASSFVRASSRSGNTIYF,TGTGCCAGCAGTTTCGTAAGGGCGTCTTCCAGGTCTGGAAACACCATATATTTT,.,TRBJ1-3,.,TRBV28
CASSTLTSGGSYEQYF,TGTGCCAGTAGTACCCTTACTAGCGGGGGGAGCTACGAGCAGTACTTC,once,TRBJ2-7,TRBD2,TRBV19
CASSWDRTITNYGYTF,TGTGCCAGCAGCTGGGACAGGACTATAACTAACTATGGCTACACCTTC,few,TRBJ1-2,TRBD1,TRBV5-6
CASSDRVGYGYTF,TGTGCCAGCAGTGACAGGGTTGGCTATGGCTACACCTTC,.,TRBJ1-2,TRBD1,TRBV6-5
CASSLVGTGTMNTEAFF,TGTGCCAGCAGCTTAGTAGGGACAGGGACCATGAACACTGAAGCTTTCTTT,.,TRBJ1-1,TRBD1,TRBV7-2
CASSVAAGPSNEQFF,TGTGCCAGCAGCGTAGCGGCCGGACCCTCCAATGAGCAGTTCTTC,.,TRBJ2-1,.,TRBV9
CASSPKLAGWDTQYF,TGTGCCAGTAGCCCTAAACTAGCGGGGTGGGATACGCAGTATTTT,.,TRBJ2-3,TRBD2,TRBV19
CASSERSGALPQYF,TGTGCCAGCAGTGAAAGATCCGGGGCTCTCCCGCAGTATTTT,.,TRBJ2-3,.,TRBV6-1
CASSAFPPSGLYF,TGCGCCAGCAGTGCCTTCCCTCCTAGCGGCCTTTACTTC,.,TRBJ2-7,TRBD2,TRBV10-1
CASSPDVSGIHSNQPQHF,TGTGCCAGCTCACCAGATGTCTCTGGGATCCATAGCAATCAGCCCCAGCATTTT,.,TRBJ1-5,.,TRBV18
CASSKVEYSNQPQHF,TGTGCCAGTAGTAAAGTCGAGTATAGCAATCAGCCCCAGCATTTT,.,TRBJ1-5,.,TRBV19
CASSLGRGQQETQYF,TGTGCCAGCAGCTTAGGACGGGGCCAACAAGAGACCCAGTACTTC,.,TRBJ2-5,.,TRBV7-9
CASSWKGSTDTQYF,TGCGCCAGCAGTTGGAAGGGGTCCACAGATACGCAGTATTTT,.,TRBJ2-3,.,TRBV5-1
CASQTTGTDRAFF,TGTGCCAGCCAAACTACCGGGACAGATAGAGCTTTCTTT,few,TRBJ1-1,TRBD1,TRBV6-4
CASSLGQGQETQYF,TGTGCCAGCAGCTTAGGACAGGGACAAGAGACCCAGTACTTC,.,TRBJ2-5,TRBD1,TRBV5-8
CSAAAGDTQYF,TGCAGTGCCGCAGCGGGGGATACGCAGTATTTT,.,TRBJ2-3,TRBD2,TRBV20-1
CASSGGTGRNQPQHF,TGTGCCAGCAGTGGAGGGACAGGACGAAATCAGCCCCAGCATTTT,.,TRBJ1-5,TRBD1,TRBV6-1
CASKQVRDNSPLHF,TGTGCCAGCAAACAGGTCAGGGATAATTCACCCCTCCACTTT,.,TRBJ1-6,.,TRBV2
CASSPGQGAPNTQYF,TGTGCCAGCAGTCCGGGACAGGGGGCTCCAAATACGCAGTATTTT,.,TRBJ2-3,TRBD1,TRBV6-4
CASSLAGDTEAFF,TGTGCCAGCAGCTTAGCAGGGGACACTGAAGCTTTCTTT,.,TRBJ1-1,.,TRBV7-9
CASSSGTGAYNEQFF,TGCGCCAGCAGCTCCGGGACAGGGGCCTACAATGAGCAGTTCTTC,.,TRBJ2-1,TRBD1,TRBV5-1
CASSEFSGGETGELFF,TGTGCCAGCAGTGAATTTAGCGGGGGAGAGACCGGGGAGCTGTTTTTT,.,TRBJ2-2,TRBD2,TRBV25-1
CASSLPPNTEAFF,TGCGCCAGCAGCTTACCCCCCAACACTGAAGCTTTCTTT,once,TRBJ1-1,.,TRBV5-1
CSVDTSGGAYEQFF,TGCAGCGTTGATACTAGCGGGGGGGCATATGAGCAGTTCTTC,.,TRBJ2-1,TRBD2,TRBV29-1
CASSLVAGIMNTEAFF,TGTGCCAGCAGCTTAGTTGCAGGTATCATGAACACTGAAGCTTTCTTT,.,TRBJ1-1,.,TRBV7-8
CASSYGGTDNQPQHF,TGTGCCAGCAGTTACGGAGGGACGGACAATCAGCCCCAGCATTTT,.,TRBJ1-5,.,TRBV6-5
CASSQVLGEYNEQFF,TGTGCCAGCAGCCAAGTCTTAGGCGAGTACAATGAGCAGTTCTTC,.,TRBJ2-1,.,TRBV4-2